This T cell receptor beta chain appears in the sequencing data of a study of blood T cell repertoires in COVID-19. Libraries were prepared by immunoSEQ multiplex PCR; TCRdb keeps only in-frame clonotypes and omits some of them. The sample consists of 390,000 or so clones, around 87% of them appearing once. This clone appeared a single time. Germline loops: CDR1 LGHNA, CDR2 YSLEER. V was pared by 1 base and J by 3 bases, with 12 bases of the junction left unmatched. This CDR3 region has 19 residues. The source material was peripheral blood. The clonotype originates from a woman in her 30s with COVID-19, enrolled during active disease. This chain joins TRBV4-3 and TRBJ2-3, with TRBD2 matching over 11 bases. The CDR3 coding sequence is TGCGCCAGCAGCCAAGGGGGGGGGTCTAGCGGGAGGTGGACAGATACGCAGTATTTT. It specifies CASSQGGGSSGRWTDTQYF.